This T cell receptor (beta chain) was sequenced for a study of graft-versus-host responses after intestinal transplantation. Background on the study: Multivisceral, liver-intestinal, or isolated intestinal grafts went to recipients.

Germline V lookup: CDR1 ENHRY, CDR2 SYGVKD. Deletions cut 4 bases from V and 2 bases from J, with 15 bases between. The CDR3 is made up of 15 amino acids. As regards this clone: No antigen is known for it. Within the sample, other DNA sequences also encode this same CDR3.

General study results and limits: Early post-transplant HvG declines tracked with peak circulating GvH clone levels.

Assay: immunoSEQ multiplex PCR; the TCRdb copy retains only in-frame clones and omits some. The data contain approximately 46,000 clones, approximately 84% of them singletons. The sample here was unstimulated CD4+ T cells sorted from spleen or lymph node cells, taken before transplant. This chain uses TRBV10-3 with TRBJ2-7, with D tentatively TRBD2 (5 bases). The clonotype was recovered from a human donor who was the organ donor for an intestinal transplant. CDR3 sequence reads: CAISGAVGPPYEQYF. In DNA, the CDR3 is TGTGCCATCAGTGGAGCGGTCGGTCCCCCCTACGAGCAGTACTTC.